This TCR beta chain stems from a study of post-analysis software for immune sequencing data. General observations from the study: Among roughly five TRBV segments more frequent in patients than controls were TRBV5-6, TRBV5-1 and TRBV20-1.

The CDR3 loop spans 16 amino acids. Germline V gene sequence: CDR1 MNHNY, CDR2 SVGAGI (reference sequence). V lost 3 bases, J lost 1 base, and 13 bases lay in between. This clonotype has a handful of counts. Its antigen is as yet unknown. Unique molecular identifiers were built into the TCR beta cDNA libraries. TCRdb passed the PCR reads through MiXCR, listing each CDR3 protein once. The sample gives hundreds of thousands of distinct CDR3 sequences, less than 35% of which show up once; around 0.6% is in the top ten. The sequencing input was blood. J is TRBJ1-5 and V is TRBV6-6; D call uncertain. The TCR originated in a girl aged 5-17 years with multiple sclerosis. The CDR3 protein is CASSYGLEGSNQPQHF. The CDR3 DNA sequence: TGTGCCAGCAGTTATGGTCTTGAGGGAAGCAATCAGCCCCAGCATTTT.